These 32 T cell receptor beta chains were sequenced from one sample in a study of T cells in Graves' hyperthyroidism and ophthalmopathy. Amplified TCR beta CDR3 regions came from RNA transcripts. The HTBI primer set was used in a first-round RT-PCR of the TCR CDR3. MiXCR, run by TCRdb on the multiplex PCR reads, gives a single entry per CDR3 protein. The sample consists of roughly 640,000 distinct CDR3 sequences, roughly 16% of them appearing once. The material sequenced was blood. The receptors stem from a woman aged 40 to 50 with Graves' ophthalmopathy.

The chain employs TRBV7-9 and TRBJ2-7; maybe TRBD2 (5 bases). The CDR3 spans 16 residues. In germline, CDR1 is SEHNR, CDR2 FQNEAQ (reference sequence). Trimming cost V 7 bases and J 0 bases, with 19 bases left between them. The CDR3 sequence is CASTRLGSGSSYEQYF. In nucleotides, the CDR3 is TGTGCCAGCACCCGACTGGGGTCGGGGAGCTCCTACGAGCAGTACTTC.

This clonotype was seen ten or more times. The J gene is TRBJ2-3, the V gene TRBV6-5; either TRBD1 or TRBD2 may fit D (7 bases each). The CDR3 has 15 residues. V lost 2 bases and J 2 bases, leaving 11 bases between the germline ends. Germline CDR1 and CDR2: MNHEY and SVGAGI. The DNA for the CDR3 is TGTGCCAGCAGTTACCAGGGGGGGATCACAGATACGCAGTATTTT. The encoded protein is CASSYQGGITDTQYF.

V usage is TRBV10-3 and J usage is TRBJ2-7; either TRBD1 or TRBD2 may supply D (5 bases each). The germline gives CDR1 ENHRY, CDR2 SYGVKD. The CDR3 totals 14 residues. V was trimmed by 6 bases and J by 2 bases, leaving 14 bases between them. The CDR3 DNA is TGTGCCATCAGCGGCCGGGACGTTGCCTACGAGCAGTACTTC. Encoded protein: CAISGRDVAYEQYF.

V gene TRBV10-3 combines with J gene TRBJ1-2; D may be TRBD1 (6 bases). V was clipped by 3 bases and J by 5 bases, with 7 bases between them. CDR1 and CDR2 from the germline V gene are ENHRY and SYGVKD. The CDR3 is made up of 12 amino acids. The CDR3 coding sequence is TGTGCCATCAGTGACCAGGGGTATGGCTACACCTTC. This codes for CAISDQGYGYTF.

At least ten counts were recorded for this clonotype. The rearrangement links TRBV20-1 to TRBJ2-1; 9 nucleotides match TRBD2. V dropped 3 bases and J dropped 7; count of bases not matched to a gene: 13. The CDR3 totals 16 residues. Germline V gene data show CDR1 as DFQATT and CDR2 as SNEGSKA (reference sequence). In DNA form, the CDR3 reads TGCAGTGCTAGGCCTCATGGCGGGAGGGTTAGTAATGAGCAGTTCTTC. Protein sequence: CSARPHGGRVSNEQFF.

This clonotype was detected only a few times. The chain couples TRBV28 to TRBJ2-7, with D perhaps being TRBD1 or TRBD2 (5 bases each). This CDR3 is built from 13 residues. The germline gives CDR1 MDHEN, CDR2 SYDVKM. The V end lost 7 bases, the J end lost 5 bases, and 15 bases lay between the germline ends. CDR3 region: CASTRRAGNEQYF. The CDR3 nucleotides read TGTGCCAGCACGCGCAGGGCCGGGAACGAGCAGTACTTC.

In this sample, this clonotype turned up many times. The chain employs TRBV6-1 and TRBJ1-5; 12 bases are shared with TRBD1. The trim removed 5 bases at V and 1 base at J, leaving 6 bases unmatched. The CDR3 covers 17 residues. Germline CDR1 is MNHNS and CDR2 is SASEGT. CDR3 nucleotides: TGTGCCAGCAGTCAGAGGGGGACAGGGGGCAGCAATCAGCCCCAGCATTTT. Residues: CASSQRGTGGSNQPQHF.

Note on this clonotype: This may be a read error, as it is one base from a much larger clone. The CDR3 DNA reads as TGTGCCAGCAGCTCAGGTTCGTACGGGGATGGCTACACCTTC. Encoded protein: CASSSGSYGDGYTF. The gene calls are TRBV11-2 and TRBJ1-2; D call uncertain. The V gene's germline CDR1 is SGHAT and CDR2 FQNNGV. The CDR3 is 14 amino acids. V was trimmed by 4 bases and J by 6 bases, leaving 15 bases between them. Variable domain in full (rest from reference TRBV11-2 and TRBJ1-2): EAGVAQSPRYKIIEKRQSVAFWCNPISGHATLYWYQQILGQGPKLLIQFQNNGVVDDSQLPKDRFSAERLKGVDSTLKIQPAKLEDSAVYLCASSSGSYGDGYTFGSGTRLTVV.

This chain uses TRBV11-2 with TRBJ2-3; D not certain. With 5 bases removed from V and 0 bases from J, the gap between germline ends came to 12 bases. The CDR3 runs to 15 residues. Germline V gene data show CDR1 as SGHAT and CDR2 as FQNNGV. The CDR3 DNA reads as TGTGCCAGCAGCCGGTTGACGGCCAGCACAGATACGCAGTATTTT. Translated, it gives CASSRLTASTDTQYF.

Ten or more counts support this clonotype. The J gene is TRBJ1-5, the V gene TRBV3-1; D is unclear. The CDR3 runs to 13 residues. Germline-derived CDR1 and CDR2 are LGHDT and YNNKEL (reference sequence). Trimming pared 0 bases from V and 7 bases from J, leaving 7 bases between. The DNA of the CDR3 is TGTGCCAGCAGCCAAGAGAACGGACAGCCCCAGCATTTT. It yields the protein CASSQENGQPQHF.

The V and J genes are TRBV7-9 and TRBJ1-3; D possibly corresponds to TRBD1 (5 bases). This CDR3 region has 15 residues. Trimming cost V 7 bases and J 4 bases, with 17 bases left between them. Germline V lookup: CDR1 SEHNR, CDR2 FQNEAQ (reference sequence). The CDR3, as DNA: TGTGCCAGCACTACGCTGTCAGGGACCGGAAACACCATATATTTT. This sequence encodes CASTTLSGTGNTIYF. The full variable domain, its missing parts supplied by reference TRBV7-9 and TRBJ1-3, is DTGVSQNPRHKITKRGQNVTFRCDPISEHNRLYWYRQTLGQGPEFLTYFQNEAQLEKSRLLSDRFSAERPKGSFSTLEIQRTEQGDSAMYLCASTTLSGTGNTIYFGEGSWLTVV.

This clonotype turned up a few times. The chain is built from TRBV20-1 and TRBJ2-1; 7 positions agree with TRBD2. Looked up from germline, CDR1 is DFQATT and CDR2 is SNEGSKA (reference sequence). This CDR3 has 14 residues. V dropped 0 bases and J dropped 7; count of bases not matched to a gene: 6. CDR3 bases: TGCAGTGCTAGAGAATGGCGGGAGATGAATGAGCAGTTCTTC. It is translated as CSAREWREMNEQFF.

Note on this clonotype: A much bigger clone sits one base away, suggesting this may be a read error. The chain employs TRBV28 and TRBJ2-6; tentative D call: TRBD1 (6 bases). Germline CDR1 and CDR2: MDHEN and SYDVKM. There are 17 residues in the CDR3. The CDR3 DNA follows: TGTGCCAGCAGTTCGGGGACACCGCTTTCTGGGGCCAACATCCTGACTTTC. This codes for CASSSGTPLSGANILTF.

This clonotype was seen ten or more times. This chain joins TRBV20-1 and TRBJ2-3; weak D call: TRBD2 (7 bases). Germline loops: CDR1 DFQATT, CDR2 SNEGSKA (reference sequence). This CDR3 comprises 16 residues. V dropped 6 bases and J dropped 3 bases, with 22 bases sitting between them. The chain's CDR3 is CSARDPRGGQTDTQYF. Here the CDR3 DNA reads TGCAGTGCAAGGGATCCGAGGGGGGGCCAGACAGATACGCAGTATTTT.

This clonotype occurred a few times. This chain links TRBV13 with TRBJ1-3, with a weak D call TRBD1 (6 bases). The CDR3 loop spans 16 amino acids. Trimming stripped 4 bases from V and 0 bases from J, with 13 bases between. The germline V gene encodes CDR1 PRHDT and CDR2 FYEKMQ (reference sequence). The CDR3 reads CASSSQGHTSGNTIYF. The CDR3 DNA reads TGTGCCAGCAGCTCCCAGGGACACACCTCTGGAAACACCATATATTTT.

This clonotype occurred many times. CDR3 amino acids: CASRGDWDGYTF. The CDR3 DNA is TGTGCCAGCAGGGGTGACTGGGATGGCTACACCTTC. The genes are TRBV3-1 and TRBJ1-2; D gene unclear. Looked up from germline, CDR1 is LGHDT and CDR2 is YNNKEL (reference sequence). The CDR3 is 12 amino acids. V was cut by 6 bases and J by 6 bases, with 11 bases left in between.

The chain carries TRBV12-3 or TRBV12-4 and TRBJ1-2; 7 bases fit TRBD1. The CDR3 has 12 amino acids. V shed 6 bases, J shed 10 bases, and the junction held 8 bases outside the gene matches. This CDR3 is CASSPGGNAYTF. CDR3 bases: TGTGCCAGCAGCCCAGGGGGAAATGCCTACACCTTC.

This clonotype was picked up a small number of times. Here the CDR3 reads CASSQGFGGAGELFF. The CDR3 DNA reads as TGTGCCAGCAGCCAAGGTTTTGGGGGCGCCGGGGAGCTGTTTTTT. The V call is TRBV3-1, the J call TRBJ2-2, with D perhaps TRBD1 (6 bases). Trimming left V 1 base short and J 6 bases short, with 12 bases between. The length of the CDR3 is 15 residues. CDR1 and CDR2 from the germline V gene are LGHDT and YNNKEL (reference sequence).

This clonotype was counted a few times. The chain links TRBV27 to TRBJ2-1, with 8 bases fitting TRBD2. This CDR3 is built from 15 residues. Germline CDR1 MNHEY, CDR2 SMNVEV (reference sequence). Trimming at V came to 3 bases and at J to 5 bases, leaving 6 bases not matched to a gene. The CDR3 DNA is TGTGCCAGCAGTTTCTCGGGGGGGGGGCACAATGAGCAGTTCTTC. It translates to CASSFSGGGHNEQFF.

This clonotype was found many times. This chain joins TRBV2 and TRBJ2-1, with 7 bases that match TRBD2. V lost 5 bases, J lost 8 bases, and 15 bases stayed unmatched. Germline values: CDR1 SNHLY, CDR2 FYNNEI. This CDR3 has 16 amino acids. The CDR3 bases are TGTGCCAGCAGTCCCGCCGGGGGGAGGGCTATCGATGAGCAGTTCTTC. It yields the protein CASSPAGGRAIDEQFF.

This clonotype came up many times. J is TRBJ1-5 and V is TRBV6-2 or TRBV6-3; TRBD1 aligns across 8 bases. Trimming at V came to 5 bases and at J to 7 bases, leaving 10 bases not matched to a gene. This CDR3 comprises 15 residues. CDR1 and CDR2 from the germline V gene are MNHEY and SVGEGT. The CDR3 region has the DNA TGTGCCAGCAGTCCGCGGACAGGGACGGGGCAGCCCCAGCATTTT. Protein: CASSPRTGTGQPQHF.

J is TRBJ1-5 and V is TRBV2, with a possible D match to TRBD1 (5 bases). This CDR3 has 14 residues. The V end was cut by 5 bases, the J end by 5 bases, with 13 bases between. In germline, CDR1 is SNHLY, CDR2 FYNNEI. CDR3 residues: CASSLRQQDQPQHF. As DNA, the CDR3 is TGTGCCAGCAGTTTGAGACAGCAAGATCAGCCCCAGCATTTT.

Many counts were recorded for this clonotype. The chain has TRBV6-5 and TRBJ2-1, with D uncertain. The V gene's germline CDR1 is MNHEY and CDR2 SVGAGI. With 2 bases removed from V and 6 bases from J, the gap between germline ends came to 8 bases. The CDR3 is 13 amino acids. CDR3 in amino acids: CASSYPSSNEQFF. In DNA form, the CDR3 reads TGTGCCAGCAGTTACCCCTCTAGCAATGAGCAGTTCTTC.

This clonotype has at least ten counts. The V gene is TRBV3-1, the J gene TRBJ1-4; D is uncertain. V lost 6 bases to trimming and J lost 4 bases, with 3 bases between them. CDR3 size: 11 residues. Germline V gives CDR1 LGHDT, CDR2 YNNKEL (reference sequence). CDR3 DNA sequence: TGTGCCAGCAGTCTTAATGAAAAACTGTTTTTT. This sequence encodes CASSLNEKLFF. Full variable domain (outside the CDR3, taken from reference TRBV3-1 and TRBJ1-4): DTAVSQTPKYLVTQMGNDKSIKCEQNLGHDTMYWYKQDSKKFLKIMFSYNNKELIINETVPNRFSPKSPDKAHLNLHINSLELGDSAVYFCASSLNEKLFFGSGTQLSVL.

There are a few counts of this clonotype. The germline gene is not matched at one end of the junction; a read error may be the cause. V is TRBV12-3 or TRBV12-4 and J is TRBJ2-5, with TRBD1 matching 7 bases. There are 18 residues in the CDR3. For the CDR3, the DNA is TGTGCCAGCAGTAATGGGTACTTTCAGCGAGGGGGCCAAGGGACCCAGTACTTC. This encodes CASSNGYFQRGGQGTQYF.

Only a few counts were recorded for this clonotype. The genes are TRBV7-9 and TRBJ1-1, with TRBD1 as a possible D gene (6 bases). Germline assignment: CDR1 SEHNR and CDR2 FQNEAQ (reference sequence). The CDR3 spans 15 residues. Trimming took 4 bases from V and 1 from J, leaving 13 bases between them. The CDR3 bases are TGTGCCAGCAGCTCAGGAGACAGGCGGAACACTGAAGCTTTCTTT. Translation gives CASSSGDRRNTEAFF.

This sequence joins TRBV12-3 or TRBV12-4 and TRBJ1-5; 12 positions match TRBD1. Losses at the gene ends were 4 bases for V and 7 bases for J; bases not matched to a gene: 8. This CDR3 spans 16 amino acids. CDR3 residues: CASSYRGQGAAQPQHF. The CDR3 DNA reads TGTGCCAGCAGTTACCGGGGACAGGGGGCGGCCCAGCCCCAGCATTTT.

This clonotype was recorded many times. The chain joins TRBV30 to TRBJ2-7, with D unclear. Germline-derived CDR1 and CDR2 are GTSNPN and SVGIG (reference sequence). The CDR3 has 13 amino acids. V lost 5 bases, J lost 4 bases, and 15 bases lay in between. The CDR3 DNA reads TGTGCCTGGGCCCCGCAGGCAAGATACGAGCAGTACTTC. Translation: CAWAPQARYEQYF.

This clonotype was counted many times. V usage is TRBV30 and J usage is TRBJ1-2; D call uncertain. Germline CDR1 reads GTSNPN; CDR2 reads SVGIG (reference sequence). The CDR3 is 14 amino acids. The V and J ends lost 0 bases and 4 bases respectively, with 12 bases between them. CDR3 region: CAWSVQGNRYGYTF. CDR3 sequence (DNA): TGTGCCTGGAGTGTACAAGGGAATCGCTATGGCTACACCTTC.

This clonotype was seen ten or more times. The V gene is TRBV9, the J gene TRBJ2-7; 9 bases fit TRBD1. This CDR3 contains 15 residues. Unmatched junction bases numbered 4, after V lost 2 bases and J lost 1 base. The germline gives CDR1 SGDLS, CDR2 YYNGEE. CDR3 nucleotide sequence: TGTGCCAGCAGCGTGGGGACAGGGCTGTCCTACGAGCAGTACTTC. Residues: CASSVGTGLSYEQYF.

This clonotype was recorded many times. The rearrangement links TRBV11-2 to TRBJ2-7; 10 nucleotides line up with TRBD1. CDR1 and CDR2 (germline): SGHAT, FQNNGV. The CDR3 totals 15 residues. V was clipped by 5 bases and J by 5 bases; unmatched bases: 9. The CDR3 sequence: CASSIRRDRGHEQYF. Here the CDR3 DNA reads TGTGCCAGCAGCATCCGACGGGACAGGGGTCACGAGCAGTACTTC. The whole variable domain, filled in from reference TRBV11-2 and TRBJ2-7, reads EAGVAQSPRYKIIEKRQSVAFWCNPISGHATLYWYQQILGQGPKLLIQFQNNGVVDDSQLPKDRFSAERLKGVDSTLKIQPAKLEDSAVYLCASSIRRDRGHEQYFGPGTRLTVT.

V and J are TRBV2 and TRBJ1-2; no firm D call. The CDR3 extends over 14 amino acids. V lost 3 bases to trimming and J lost 3 bases, with 11 bases between them. The germline CDR1 and CDR2 sequences are SNHLY and FYNNEI. CDR3 bases: TGTGCCAGCAGTGACGAGAGGGAATACTATGGCTACACCTTC. It translates to CASSDEREYYGYTF.